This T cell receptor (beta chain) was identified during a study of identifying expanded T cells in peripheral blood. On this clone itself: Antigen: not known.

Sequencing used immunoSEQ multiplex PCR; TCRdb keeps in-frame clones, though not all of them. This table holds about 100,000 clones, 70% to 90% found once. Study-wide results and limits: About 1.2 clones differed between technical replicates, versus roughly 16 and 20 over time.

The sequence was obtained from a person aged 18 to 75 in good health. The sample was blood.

The CDR3 here is CASSVGGPETYEQYF. In DNA form, the CDR3 reads TGTGCCAGCAGCGTAGGGGGCCCAGAGACCTACGAGCAGTACTTC. The chain couples TRBV9 to TRBJ2-7; tentatively, D is TRBD1 (5 bases). The germline V gene has CDR1 SGDLS and CDR2 YYNGEE. CDR3 length equals 15 residues. Trimming removed 0 bases at V and 2 bases at J, with 12 bases between.